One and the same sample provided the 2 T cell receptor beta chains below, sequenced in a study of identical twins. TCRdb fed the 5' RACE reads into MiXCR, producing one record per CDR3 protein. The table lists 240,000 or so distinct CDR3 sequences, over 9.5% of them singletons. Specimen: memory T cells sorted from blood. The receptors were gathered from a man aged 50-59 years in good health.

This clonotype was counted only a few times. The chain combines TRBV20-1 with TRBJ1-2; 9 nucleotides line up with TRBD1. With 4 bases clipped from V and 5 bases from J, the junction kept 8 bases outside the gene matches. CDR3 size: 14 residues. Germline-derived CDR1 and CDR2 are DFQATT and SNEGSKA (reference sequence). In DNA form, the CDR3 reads TGCAGTGCTAATACGGGACAGGGTATTTATGGCTACACCTTC. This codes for CSANTGQGIYGYTF.

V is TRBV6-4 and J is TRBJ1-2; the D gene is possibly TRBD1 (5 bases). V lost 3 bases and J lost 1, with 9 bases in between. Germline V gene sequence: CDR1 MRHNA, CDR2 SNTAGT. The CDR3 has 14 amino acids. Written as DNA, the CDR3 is TGTGCCAGCAGTGAAGGGGACGGTAACTATGGCTACACCTTC. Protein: CASSEGDGNYGYTF.